This entry is about one T cell receptor beta chain. Its antigen target is currently unknown. The source of the sample is a study of T cells in women clearing cervical HPV infection (dated by TCRdb to between 2018 and 2020). About the full investigation: The cases were 25 women with histologically confirmed HPV16-related CIN3 or worse, and 2 of those women had invasive cancers. The approximately 23 controls were women who cleared a single incident HPV16 infection within 12 months without developing precancer or cancer. Blood from cases was collected at the visit where the lesion was first found, while blood from controls was collected once the infection could no longer be detected. Among cases, blood sampling came a median of about 150 days after lesion detection, with an interquartile range of roughly 85 to 220 days. Since HLA typing was available for only a few women, HLA type could not be ruled out as a confounder. Nested within Costa Rica's Guanacaste HPV Natural History Study, an exploratory proof-of-principle case-control study compared TCR repertoires across cervical HPV16 outcomes. Cases were matched to controls by age within five years and by the year the sample was collected. Median age was 34 years in cases versus 38 in controls, and baseline characteristics did not differ significantly. In the parent cohort, about 10,000 women aged 18 or older were enrolled in Guanacaste, Costa Rica, during about 1992 to 1994 and were followed for seven years. Quality controls consisted of five blinded duplicates per group, for a total of roughly 60 samples made up of around 50 participants and about ten replicates. Paper-wide results and their limitations: Random forest classifiers that combined richness and V gene abundances separated cases from controls with an estimated AUC of approximately 0.79. Because the number of T cells per sample was unknown, the richness differences could reflect varying T-cell content rather than repertoire biology. CIN3+ cases had significantly higher TCR repertoire richness than controls across sequencing depths, but evenness did not differ between the groups. Because of the cross-sectional design, the study could not determine whether the associations came before infection or resulted from infection, and neither effector/memory subsets nor HPV-specific T cells were isolated.

Every participant had a single incident cervical HPV16 infection, and women with prevalent HPV16 infections were excluded. Cervical HPV DNA was detected by MY09/MY11 PCR, and genotyping was performed by dot-blot hybridization. Roughly 14 mL of heparinized blood was centrifuged, after which the buffy coat was aliquoted, frozen at -30 degrees C, and then stored at -80 degrees C. Genomic DNA was extracted from buffy coat specimens using QIAGEN kits. TCR beta CDR3 regions were amplified by multiplex PCR using the immunoSEQ assay from an average of about 1,200 ng genomic DNA per sample. Primer bias was corrected in the assay by using a complete synthetic TCR repertoire to establish an amplification baseline. The amplicons were sequenced using the Illumina platform. The study's own analysis went as follows. Sequences were error-corrected by clustering with frequency ratios and a modified nearest-neighbor algorithm and were then analyzed in the immunoSEQ Analyzer with IMGT gene definitions. At each rarefaction depth, TCR richness and evenness were averaged across 20 rarefaction repeats, and any sample with fewer sequences than the depth was left out. Wilcoxon rank sum tests with FDR correction were used to compare relative abundances of V, D and J genes between the groups. An intraclass correlation of 90% to 97% for TCR richness and an average of about 73% across 66 gene segments were obtained from the blinded duplicates. Held by TCRdb, this immuneACCESS table contains in-frame sequences only and omits some clones. Under half of the omission traces to an unresolved V gene where checked; the cause of the rest is unknown. That table gives V, J and clone size, and the DNA gave D and trimming. In this sample's table one finds some 46,000 clones. The ten largest account for 35% of the sample.

The sequence derives from a woman between 18 and 69 years old with a cervical HPV16 infection that either progressed to CIN3+ or cleared (not recorded which). Sequences were obtained from blood buffy coat.

CDR3 bases read: TGTGCCAGCAGTGATGTCGTCTCCTACTCCTACGAG. Its translation is CASSDVVSYSYE. The complete CDR3 sequence is CASSDVVSYSYEQYF. The chain is made from TRBV2 and TRBJ2-7, with the D gene not confidently named. The observed sequence ends 3 residues before the CDR3 terminus, with the missing tail filled in from the germline J gene. CDR1 and CDR2, per the germline V gene, are SNHLY and FYNNEI. Spanning cysteine to phenylalanine, the CDR3 consists of 15 amino acids. The 36 bases shown cover part of the CDR3, and their frame starts at base 1. Deletion took 3 bases off V and 0 bases off J, with a span of 12 bases between the germline ends.